The 2 T cell receptor beta chains below were found in one sample sequenced in a study of CD4 T cells in relation to SARS-CoV-2 and coronaviruses. The assay was immunoSEQ multiplex PCR, and TCRdb's table has in-frame clones only and misses some. The table shows about 37,000 clones, with approximately 85% occurring only once. Material: memory CD4+ T cells from PBMCs. Receptor source: an adult with COVID-19.

The J gene is TRBJ2-4, the V gene TRBV7-2; tentative D call: TRBD2 (7 bases). The CDR3 has 12 residues. Germline CDR1 SGHTA, CDR2 FQGNSA. V lost 9 bases and J lost 11, with 17 bases in between. The CDR3 bases are TGTGCCAGTAGGGGGGAGGGCCCGGTTCAGTACTTC. Its protein is CASRGEGPVQYF.

The chain carries TRBV7-3 and TRBJ2-2; 7 bases fit TRBD1. V lost 4 bases and J lost 0; bases outside the gene matches: 14. Germline-derived CDR1 and CDR2 are SGHTA and FQGTGA. The CDR3 is 19 amino acids. The CDR3 sequence is CASSYSYSPGGSNTGELFF. In DNA form, the CDR3 reads TGTGCCAGCAGCTACTCCTACTCCCCAGGGGGTTCGAACACCGGGGAGCTGTTTTTT.